The clone carrying this TCR beta chain has only a few counts. Its antigen is not identified. The data originate from a study of glioma-infiltrating T cells after dendritic cell vaccination. The study, taken as a whole, reports: Longer survival after dendritic cell vaccination followed higher pretreatment TIL content.

Amplification used 60 V beta primers and 13 J beta primers. Generated by immunoSEQ multiplex PCR, the TCRdb table keeps only in-frame clones and is missing some. The sample lists roughly 100,000 clones; nearly 90% were seen once. Trimming cost V 5 bases and J 4 bases, with 11 bases left between them. The CDR3 loop spans 13 amino acids. Germline V gives CDR1 SEHNR, CDR2 FQNEAQ (reference sequence). Time point here: after dendritic cell vaccination, including at tumor progression/relapse. PBMC sampling occurred before vaccination, two weeks after the third dose, and at progression. V and J are TRBV7-9 and TRBJ2-5, with D tentatively TRBD1 (6 bases). The sample in question was blood, obtained after dendritic cell vaccination. This clonotype originated in a human donor with glioblastoma. DNA for the CDR3: TGTGCCAGCAGCCCCAGGGGTCCAGAGACCCAGTACTTC. Its translation is CASSPRGPETQYF.